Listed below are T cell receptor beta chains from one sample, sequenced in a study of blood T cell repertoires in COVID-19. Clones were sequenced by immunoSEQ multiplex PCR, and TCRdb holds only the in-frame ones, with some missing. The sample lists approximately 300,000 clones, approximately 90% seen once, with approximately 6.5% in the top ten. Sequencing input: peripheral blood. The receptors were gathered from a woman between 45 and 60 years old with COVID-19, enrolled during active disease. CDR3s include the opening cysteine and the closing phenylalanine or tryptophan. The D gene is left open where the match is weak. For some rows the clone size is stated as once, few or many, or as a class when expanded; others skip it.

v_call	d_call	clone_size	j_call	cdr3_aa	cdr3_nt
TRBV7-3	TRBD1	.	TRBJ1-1	CASSISGGLGTEAFF	TGTGCCAGCAGCATATCAGGGGGCCTGGGGACTGAAGCTTTCTTT
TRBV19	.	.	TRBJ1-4	CASSPRPGPNEKLFF	TGTGCCAGTAGTCCGAGGCCAGGGCCAAATGAAAAACTGTTTTTT
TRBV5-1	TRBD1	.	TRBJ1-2	CASSLDRASGYTF	TGCGCCAGCAGCCTTGACAGGGCGAGTGGCTACACCTTC
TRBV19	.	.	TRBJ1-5	CASSIDRKNQPQHF	TGTGCCAGTAGTATCGACAGGAAAAATCAGCCCCAGCATTTT
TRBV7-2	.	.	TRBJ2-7	CASSRTWGVEYEQYF	TGTGCCAGCAGCCGGACGTGGGGGGTCGAGTACGAGCAGTACTTC
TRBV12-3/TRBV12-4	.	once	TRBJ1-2	CASSFRGYGYTF	TGTGCCAGCAGTTTTCGGGGCTATGGCTACACCTTC
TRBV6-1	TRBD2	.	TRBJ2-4	CASSVESGTRGFIQYF	TGTGCCAGCAGTGTCGAAAGTGGGACTAGAGGCTTCATTCAGTACTTC
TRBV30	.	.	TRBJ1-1	CAWSRGVNTEAFF	TGTGCCTGGAGTCGGGGAGTGAACACTGAAGCTTTCTTT
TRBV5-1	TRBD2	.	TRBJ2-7	CASSLDLAGVSYEQYF	TGCGCCAGCAGCTTGGACCTAGCGGGAGTGTCGTACGAGCAGTACTTC
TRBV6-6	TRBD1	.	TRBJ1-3	CASNRDSLMPSGNTIYF	TGTGCCAGCAATCGGGACAGCCTTATGCCCTCTGGAAACACCATATATTTT
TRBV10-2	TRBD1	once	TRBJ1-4	CASSTGQGFGRTNEKLFF	TGCGCCAGCAGCACCGGACAGGGGTTTGGGCGAACTAATGAAAAACTGTTTTTT
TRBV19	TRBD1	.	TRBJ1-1	CASSTGQRNTEAFF	TGTGCCAGTAGTACGGGACAGCGGAACACTGAAGCTTTCTTT
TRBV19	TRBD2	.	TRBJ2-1	CASSIRLAGGNSYNEQFF	TGTGCCAGTAGTATAAGGCTAGCGGGAGGCAACTCCTACAATGAGCAGTTCTTC
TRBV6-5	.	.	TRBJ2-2	CASSRPGSNTGELFF	TGTGCCAGCAGCAGGCCAGGTTCGAACACCGGGGAGCTGTTTTTT
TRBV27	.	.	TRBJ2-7	CASRGWVPSEQYF	TGTGCCTCCCGCGGATGGGTTCCCAGCGAGCAGTACTTC